This TCR beta chain stems from a study of OX40 agonist ivuxolimab in advanced cancers. With regard to the full study: Ivuxolimab was an agonistic, fully human IgG2 monoclonal antibody directed against OX40 (CD134), a costimulatory receptor. Intravenous ivuxolimab was administered to patients every 2 weeks at six dose levels: 0.01, 0.1, 0.3, 1.5, 3 and 10 mg/kg. Of the roughly 52 dose-escalation patients, hepatocellular carcinoma was present in approximately 20, melanoma in approximately 15, renal cell carcinoma in 9 and head and neck cancer in 9. In the dose-escalation cohort, approximately 82% of patients were male, and the mean age was around 60 years, with a range of about 23 to 90. Prior anti-PD-1, anti-PD-L1 or anti-CTLA-4 therapy was permitted, and checkpoint inhibitors had been received by 40% to 50% of dose-escalation patients. Three dose-escalation patients achieved partial responses, one with hepatocellular carcinoma and two with cutaneous melanoma. The point of sequencing TCRbeta in the periphery was to test whether ivuxolimab changed TCR sequence diversity and drove clonal T-cell expansion. The monotherapy dose-escalation portion (N ≈ 55 patients) of the phase I ivuxolimab trial is reported in the paper.

The trial excluded patients who had a history of autoimmune disease or were on systemic immunosuppression. Peripheral blood for TCR sequencing was drawn from every dose cohort at baseline, at cycle 4 day 1 and at cycle 7 day 1. Samples came from an open-label, multicenter, first-in-human phase I dose-escalation trial of ivuxolimab. Adults with locally advanced or metastatic melanoma, renal cell carcinoma, hepatocellular carcinoma or head and neck squamous cell carcinoma were enrolled in the trial. CD4+ and CD8+ T cells were sorted separately from peripheral blood before TCR sequencing. CDR1 SGHRS and CDR2 YFSETQ are derived from the germline V gene. The CDR3, cysteine through phenylalanine, is 22 amino acids long. Only the CDR3 part of the read is kept: 66 bases, read in frame from the first base. The V and J ends are trimmed by 1 base and 7 bases, leaving 36 bases between them. The paper as a whole reports these results and caveats: The antigen specificity of the clonally expanded peripheral T cells was not determined. On average, CD8+ T cells showed more expanded clones than CD4+ T cells after ivuxolimab. Low levels of normalized T-cell clonal expansion were also shown by some nonresponding patients. At doses of 0.1 to 3.0 mg/kg, clonal expansion of both CD4+ and CD8+ blood T cells was observed from baseline to week 6. In the 0.1-3.0 mg/kg groups, partial responders were among the patients with the lowest normalized peripheral clonal expansion, particularly in CD8+ T cells.

To sequence the TCRbeta CDR3 region, genomic DNA was isolated from the sorted cells. The immunoSEQ Assay was used to sequence the TCRbeta CDR3 regions. In its TCRdb copy, this immuneACCESS table keeps in-frame sequences only and misses some clones. Where compared with another copy, unresolved V genes explain less than half of these, and the others have no known cause. The sample includes about 62,000 clones, with around 85% observed a single time. The ten most abundant clones make up around 0.78% of the sample. Remarks on this clone: Its antigen is unknown. No much larger clonotype is one base removed from it; base qualities were not supplied.

This clonotype was sampled from an adult with an advanced solid tumor such as melanoma, head and neck, liver or kidney cancer. This material consisted of CD4+ or CD8+ T cells sorted from blood, taken in a trial of the OX40 agonist ivuxolimab. This receptor chain uses TRBV5-1 and TRBJ1-3; perhaps TRBD1 is the D gene, with 6 bases matching. The CDR3 region reads CASSLLGLSRDTFIMGVNTIYF. The bases are TGCGCCAGCAGCTTGTTGGGTCTTAGCCGGGACACATTCATCATGGGTGTGAACACCATATATTTT. This CDR3, with the reference TRBV5-1 and TRBJ1-3 proteins standing in past its ends, gives the full variable domain KAGVTQTPRYLIKTRGQQVTLSCSPISGHRSVSWYQQTPGQGLQFLFEYFSETQRNKGNFPGRFSGRQFSNSRSEMNVSTLELGDSALYLCASSLLGLSRDTFIMGVNTIYFGEGSWLTVV.